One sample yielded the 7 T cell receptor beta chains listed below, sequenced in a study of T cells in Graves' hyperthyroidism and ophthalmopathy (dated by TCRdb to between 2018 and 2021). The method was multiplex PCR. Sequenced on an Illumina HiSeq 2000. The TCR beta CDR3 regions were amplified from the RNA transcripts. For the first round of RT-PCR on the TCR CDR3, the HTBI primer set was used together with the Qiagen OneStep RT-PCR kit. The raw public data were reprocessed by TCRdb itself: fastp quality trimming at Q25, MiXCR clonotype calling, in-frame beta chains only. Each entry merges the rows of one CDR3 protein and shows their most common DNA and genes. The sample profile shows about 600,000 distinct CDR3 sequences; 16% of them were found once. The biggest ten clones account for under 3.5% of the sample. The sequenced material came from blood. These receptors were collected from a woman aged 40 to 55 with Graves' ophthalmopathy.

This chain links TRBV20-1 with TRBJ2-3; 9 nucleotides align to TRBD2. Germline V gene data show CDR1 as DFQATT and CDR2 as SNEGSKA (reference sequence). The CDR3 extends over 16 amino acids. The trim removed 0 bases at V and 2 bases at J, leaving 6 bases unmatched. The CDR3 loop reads CSARDRLAGTTDTQYF. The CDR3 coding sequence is TGCAGTGCTAGAGATCGGCTAGCGGGGACCACAGATACGCAGTATTTT.

CDR3 sequence (DNA): TGTGCTAGTGGTTCGATTCGGACAGGCCAAAAAGGGAATTCACCCCTCCACTTT. This codes for CASGSIRTGQKGNSPLHF. The chain carries TRBV12-5 and TRBJ1-6; TRBD1 aligns across 7 bases. The CDR3 covers 18 residues. Germline lookup yields CDR1 LGHNT and CDR2 FRNRAP. V was clipped by 4 bases and J by 7 bases; unmatched bases: 16.

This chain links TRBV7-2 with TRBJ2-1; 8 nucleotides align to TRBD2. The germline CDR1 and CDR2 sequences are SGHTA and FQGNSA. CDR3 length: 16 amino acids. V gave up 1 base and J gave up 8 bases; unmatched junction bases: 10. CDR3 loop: CASSLGRSGIWDEQFF. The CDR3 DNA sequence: TGTGCCAGCAGCTTAGGACGTAGCGGGATTTGGGATGAGCAGTTCTTC.

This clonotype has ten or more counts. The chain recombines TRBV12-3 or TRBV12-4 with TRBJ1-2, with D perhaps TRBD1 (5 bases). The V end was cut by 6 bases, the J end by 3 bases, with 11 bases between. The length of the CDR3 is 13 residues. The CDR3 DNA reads TGTGCCAGCAGAGGGGACCAATACTATGGCTACACCTTC. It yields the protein CASRGDQYYGYTF.

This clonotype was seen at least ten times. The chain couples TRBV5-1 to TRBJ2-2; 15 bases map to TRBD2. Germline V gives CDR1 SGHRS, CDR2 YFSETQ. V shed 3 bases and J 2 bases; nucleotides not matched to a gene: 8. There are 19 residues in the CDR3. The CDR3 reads CASSYGLAGGNPNTGELFF. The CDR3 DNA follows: TGCGCCAGCAGCTACGGACTAGCGGGGGGGAATCCCAACACCGGGGAGCTGTTTTTT.

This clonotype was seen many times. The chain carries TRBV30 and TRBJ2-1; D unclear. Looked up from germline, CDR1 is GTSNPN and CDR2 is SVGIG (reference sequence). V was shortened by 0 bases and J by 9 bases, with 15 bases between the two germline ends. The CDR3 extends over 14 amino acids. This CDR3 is CAWSVGFPQAEQFF. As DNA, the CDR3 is TGTGCCTGGAGTGTAGGCTTCCCTCAGGCTGAGCAGTTCTTC. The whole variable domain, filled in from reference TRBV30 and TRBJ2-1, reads SQTIHQWPATLVQPVGSPLSLECTVEGTSNPNLYWYRQAAGRGLQLLFYSVGIGQISSEVPQNLSASRPQDRQFILSSKKLLLSDSGFYLCAWSVGFPQAEQFFGPGTRLTVL.

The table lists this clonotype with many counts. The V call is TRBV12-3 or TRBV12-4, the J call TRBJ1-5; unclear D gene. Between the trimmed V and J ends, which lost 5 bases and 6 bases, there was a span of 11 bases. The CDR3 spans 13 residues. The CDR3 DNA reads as TGTGCCAGCAGTGGCCAACCGGGTCAGCCCCAGCATTTT. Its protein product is CASSGQPGQPQHF.